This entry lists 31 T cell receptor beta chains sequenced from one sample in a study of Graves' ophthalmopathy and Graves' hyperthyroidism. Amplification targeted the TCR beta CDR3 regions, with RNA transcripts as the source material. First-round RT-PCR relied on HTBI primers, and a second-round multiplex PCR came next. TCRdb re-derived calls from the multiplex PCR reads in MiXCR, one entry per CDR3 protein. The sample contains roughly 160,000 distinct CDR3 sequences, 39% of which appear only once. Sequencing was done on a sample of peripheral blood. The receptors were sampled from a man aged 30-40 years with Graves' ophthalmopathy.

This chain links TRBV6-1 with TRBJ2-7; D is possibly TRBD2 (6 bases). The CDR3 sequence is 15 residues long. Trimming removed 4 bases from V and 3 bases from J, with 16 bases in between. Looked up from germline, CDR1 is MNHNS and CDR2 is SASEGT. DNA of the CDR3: TGTGCCAGCAGTGCATCCCGCGGGGTGTTCTACGAGCAGTACTTC. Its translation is CASSASRGVFYEQYF.

CDR3 nucleotide sequence: TGTGCCAGCAGGGACGGCCTCTCTGGAAACACCATATATTTT. As protein: CASRDGLSGNTIYF. The chain recombines TRBV6-1 with TRBJ1-3; D unclear. The length of the CDR3 is 14 residues. CDR1 MNHNS and CDR2 SASEGT come from the germline V gene. V was trimmed by 6 bases and J by 0 bases, leaving 9 bases between them.

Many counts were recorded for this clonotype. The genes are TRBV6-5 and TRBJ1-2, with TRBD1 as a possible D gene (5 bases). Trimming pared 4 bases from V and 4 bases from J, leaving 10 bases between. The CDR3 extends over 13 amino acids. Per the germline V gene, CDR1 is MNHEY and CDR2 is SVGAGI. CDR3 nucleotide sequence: TGTGCCAGCAGTTCGGGCAGGGCCTATGGCTACACCTTC. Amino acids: CASSSGRAYGYTF.

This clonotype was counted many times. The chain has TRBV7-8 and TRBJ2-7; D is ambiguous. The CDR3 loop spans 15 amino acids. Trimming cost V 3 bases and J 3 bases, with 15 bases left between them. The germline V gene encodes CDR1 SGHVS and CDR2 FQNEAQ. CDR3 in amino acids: CASSFGSHPNYEQYF. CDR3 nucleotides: TGTGCCAGCAGCTTTGGGTCTCACCCAAACTACGAGCAGTACTTC.

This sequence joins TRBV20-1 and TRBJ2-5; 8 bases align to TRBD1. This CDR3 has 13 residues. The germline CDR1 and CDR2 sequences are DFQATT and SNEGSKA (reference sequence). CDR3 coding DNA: TGCGGAGCGTGGGACAGGCTAGCGGAGACCCAGTACTTC. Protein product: CGAWDRLAETQYF.

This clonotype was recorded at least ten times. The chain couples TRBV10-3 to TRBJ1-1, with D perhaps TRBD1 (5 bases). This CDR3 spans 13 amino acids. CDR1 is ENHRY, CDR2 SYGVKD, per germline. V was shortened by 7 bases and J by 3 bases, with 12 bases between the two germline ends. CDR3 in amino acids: CAITPRGDTEAFF. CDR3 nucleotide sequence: TGTGCCATCACCCCGCGGGGGGACACTGAAGCTTTCTTT.

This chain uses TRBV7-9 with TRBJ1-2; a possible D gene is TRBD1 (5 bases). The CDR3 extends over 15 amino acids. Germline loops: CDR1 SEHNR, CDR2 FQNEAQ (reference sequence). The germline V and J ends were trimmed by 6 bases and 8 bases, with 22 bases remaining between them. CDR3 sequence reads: CASRPYGTDNSGYTF. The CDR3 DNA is TGTGCCAGCAGACCCTACGGGACGGATAATAGCGGCTACACCTTC.

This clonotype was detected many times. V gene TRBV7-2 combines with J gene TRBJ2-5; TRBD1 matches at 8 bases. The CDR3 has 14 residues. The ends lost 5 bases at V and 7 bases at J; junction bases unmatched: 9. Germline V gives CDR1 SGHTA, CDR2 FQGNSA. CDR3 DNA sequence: TGTGCCAGCAGCCCAAGTCCCGGGACAGGGACCCAGTACTTC. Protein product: CASSPSPGTGTQYF. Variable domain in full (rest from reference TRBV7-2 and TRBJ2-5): GAGVSQSPSNKVTEKGKDVELRCDPISGHTALYWYRQSLGQGLEFLIYFQGNSAPDKSGLPSDRFSAERTGGSVSTLTIQRTQQEDSAVYLCASSPSPGTGTQYFGPGTRLLVL.

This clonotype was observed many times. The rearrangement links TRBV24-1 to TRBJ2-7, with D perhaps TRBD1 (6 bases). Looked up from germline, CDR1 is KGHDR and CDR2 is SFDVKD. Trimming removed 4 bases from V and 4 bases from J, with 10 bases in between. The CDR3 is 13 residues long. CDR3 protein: CATSEPGTYEQYF. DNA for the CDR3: TGTGCCACCAGTGAACCCGGGACATACGAGCAGTACTTC.

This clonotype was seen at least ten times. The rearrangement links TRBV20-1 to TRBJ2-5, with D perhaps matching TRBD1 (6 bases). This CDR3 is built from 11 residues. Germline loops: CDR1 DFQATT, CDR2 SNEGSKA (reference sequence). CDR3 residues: CSFLQGETQYF. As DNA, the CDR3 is TGCAGCTTCCTCCAGGGGGAGACCCAGTACTTC.

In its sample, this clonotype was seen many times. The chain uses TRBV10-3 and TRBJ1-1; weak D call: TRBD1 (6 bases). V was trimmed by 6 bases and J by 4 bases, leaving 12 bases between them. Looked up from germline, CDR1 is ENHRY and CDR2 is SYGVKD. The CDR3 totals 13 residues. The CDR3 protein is CAISIAGVTEAFF. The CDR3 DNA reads TGTGCCATCAGCATAGCAGGGGTCACTGAAGCTTTCTTT.

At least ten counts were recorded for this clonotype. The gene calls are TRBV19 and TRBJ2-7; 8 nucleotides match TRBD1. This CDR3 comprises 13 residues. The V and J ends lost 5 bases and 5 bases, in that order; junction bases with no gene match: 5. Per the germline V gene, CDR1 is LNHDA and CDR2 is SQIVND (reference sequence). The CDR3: CASSSRGLDEQYF. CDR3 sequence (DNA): TGTGCCAGTAGTTCCAGGGGGCTTGACGAGCAGTACTTC.

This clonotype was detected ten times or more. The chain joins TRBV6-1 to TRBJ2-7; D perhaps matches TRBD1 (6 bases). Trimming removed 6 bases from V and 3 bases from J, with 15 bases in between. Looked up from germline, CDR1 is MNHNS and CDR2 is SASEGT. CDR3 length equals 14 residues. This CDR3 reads CASSKAGRGYEQYF. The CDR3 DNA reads TGTGCCAGCAGCAAGGCGGGCAGGGGCTACGAGCAGTACTTC.

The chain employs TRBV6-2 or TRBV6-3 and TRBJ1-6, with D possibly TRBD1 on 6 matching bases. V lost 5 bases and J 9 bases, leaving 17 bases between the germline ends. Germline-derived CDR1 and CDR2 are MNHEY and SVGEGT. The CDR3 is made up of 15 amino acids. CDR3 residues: CASSRLQGDVSPLHF. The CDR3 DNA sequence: TGTGCCAGCAGTCGACTACAGGGTGATGTTTCACCCCTCCACTTT.

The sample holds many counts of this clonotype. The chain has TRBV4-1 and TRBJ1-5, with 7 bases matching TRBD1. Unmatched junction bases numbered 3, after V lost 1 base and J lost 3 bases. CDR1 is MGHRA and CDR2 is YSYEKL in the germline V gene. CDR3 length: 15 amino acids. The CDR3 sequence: CASSQGQGDNQPQHF. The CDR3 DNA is TGCGCCAGCAGCCAAGGACAGGGCGACAATCAGCCCCAGCATTTT.

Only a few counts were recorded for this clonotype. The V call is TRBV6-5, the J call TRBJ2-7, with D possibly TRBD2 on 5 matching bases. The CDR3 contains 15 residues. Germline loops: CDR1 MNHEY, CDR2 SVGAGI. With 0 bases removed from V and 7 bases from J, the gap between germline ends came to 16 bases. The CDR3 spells CASSYSMLAAREQYF. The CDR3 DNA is TGTGCCAGCAGTTACTCGATGCTAGCCGCACGGGAGCAGTACTTC.

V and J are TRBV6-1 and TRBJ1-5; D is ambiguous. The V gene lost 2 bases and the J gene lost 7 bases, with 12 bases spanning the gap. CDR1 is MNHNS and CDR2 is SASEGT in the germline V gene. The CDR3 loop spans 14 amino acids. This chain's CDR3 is CASSENWGMQPQHF. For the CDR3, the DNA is TGTGCCAGCAGTGAAAATTGGGGAATGCAGCCCCAGCATTTT.

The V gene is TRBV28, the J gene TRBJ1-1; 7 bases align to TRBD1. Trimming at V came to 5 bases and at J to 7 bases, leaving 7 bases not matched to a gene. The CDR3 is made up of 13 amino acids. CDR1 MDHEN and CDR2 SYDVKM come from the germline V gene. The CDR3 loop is CASSQFRDSEAFF. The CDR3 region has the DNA TGTGCCAGCAGTCAATTCCGGGACAGTGAAGCTTTCTTT.

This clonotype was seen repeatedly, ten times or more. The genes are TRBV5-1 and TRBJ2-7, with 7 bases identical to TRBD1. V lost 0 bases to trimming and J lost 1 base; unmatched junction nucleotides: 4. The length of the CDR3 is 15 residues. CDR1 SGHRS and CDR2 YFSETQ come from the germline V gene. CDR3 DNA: TGCGCCAGCAGCTTGGTCCGGGACAGTTCCTACGAGCAGTACTTC. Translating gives CASSLVRDSSYEQYF.

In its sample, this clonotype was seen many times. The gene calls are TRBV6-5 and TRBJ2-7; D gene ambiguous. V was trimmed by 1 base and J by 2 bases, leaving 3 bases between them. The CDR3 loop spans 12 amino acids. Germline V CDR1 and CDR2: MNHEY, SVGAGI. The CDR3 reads CASSYLAYEQYF. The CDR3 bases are TGTGCCAGCAGTTACTTGGCCTACGAGCAGTACTTC.

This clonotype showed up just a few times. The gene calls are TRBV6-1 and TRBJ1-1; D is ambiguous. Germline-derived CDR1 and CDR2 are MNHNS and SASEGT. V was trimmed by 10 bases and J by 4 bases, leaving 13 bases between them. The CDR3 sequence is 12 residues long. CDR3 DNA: TGTGCCATCCAGACATGGGGCACTGAAGCTTTCTTT. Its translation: CAIQTWGTEAFF.

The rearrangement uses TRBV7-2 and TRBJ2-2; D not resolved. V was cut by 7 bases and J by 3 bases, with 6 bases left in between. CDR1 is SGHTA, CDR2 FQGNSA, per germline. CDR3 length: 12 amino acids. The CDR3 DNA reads TGTGCCAGCATCGAGTACACCGGGGAGCTGTTTTTT. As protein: CASIEYTGELFF.

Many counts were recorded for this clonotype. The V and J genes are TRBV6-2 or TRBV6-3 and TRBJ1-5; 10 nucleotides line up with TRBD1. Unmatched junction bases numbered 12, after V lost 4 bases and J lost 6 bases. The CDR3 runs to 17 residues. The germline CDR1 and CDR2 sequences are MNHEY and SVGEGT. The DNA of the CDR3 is TGTGCCAGCAGTTTTGGATCTCGACAGGGGGCACGTCAGCCCCAGCATTTT. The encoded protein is CASSFGSRQGARQPQHF.

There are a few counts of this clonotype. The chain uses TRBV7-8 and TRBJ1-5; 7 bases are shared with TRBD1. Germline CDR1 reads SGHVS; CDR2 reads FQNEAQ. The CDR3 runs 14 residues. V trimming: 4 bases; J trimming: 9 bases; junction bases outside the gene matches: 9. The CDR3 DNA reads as TGTGCCAGCAGCTCCCCAGGGGGGTCCGGGCCCCAGCATTTT. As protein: CASSSPGGSGPQHF. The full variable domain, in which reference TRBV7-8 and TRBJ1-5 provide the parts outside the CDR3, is GAGVSQSPRYKVAKRGQDVALRCDPISGHVSLFWYQQALGQGPEFLTYFQNEAQLDKSGLPSDRFFAERPEGSVSTLKIQRTQQEDSAVYLCASSSPGGSGPQHFGDGTRLSIL.

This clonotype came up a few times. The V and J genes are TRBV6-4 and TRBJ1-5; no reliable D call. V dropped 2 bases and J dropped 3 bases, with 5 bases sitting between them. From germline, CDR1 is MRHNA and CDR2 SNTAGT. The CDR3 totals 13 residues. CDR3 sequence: CASSDRANQPQHF. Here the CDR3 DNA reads TGTGCCAGCAGTGACAGGGCCAATCAGCCCCAGCATTTT.

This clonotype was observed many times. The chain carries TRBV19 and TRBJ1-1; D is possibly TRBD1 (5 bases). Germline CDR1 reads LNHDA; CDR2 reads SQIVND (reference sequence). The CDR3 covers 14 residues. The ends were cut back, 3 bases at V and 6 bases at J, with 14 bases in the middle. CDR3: CASSIEWGGSEAFF. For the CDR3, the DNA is TGTGCCAGTAGTATTGAGTGGGGGGGGTCTGAAGCTTTCTTT.

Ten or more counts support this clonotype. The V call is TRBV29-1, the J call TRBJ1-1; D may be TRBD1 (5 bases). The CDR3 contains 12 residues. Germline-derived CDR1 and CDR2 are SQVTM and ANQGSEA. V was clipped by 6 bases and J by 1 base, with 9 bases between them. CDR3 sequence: CSVWGGNTEAFF. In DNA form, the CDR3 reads TGCAGCGTATGGGGGGGGAACACTGAAGCTTTCTTT.

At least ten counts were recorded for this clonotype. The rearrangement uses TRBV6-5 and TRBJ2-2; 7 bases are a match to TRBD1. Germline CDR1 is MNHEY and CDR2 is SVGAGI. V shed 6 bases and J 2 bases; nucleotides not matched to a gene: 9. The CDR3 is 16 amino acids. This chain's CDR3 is CASSLTGSENTGELFF. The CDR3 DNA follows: TGTGCCAGCAGCCTGACAGGGTCTGAAAACACCGGGGAGCTGTTTTTT.

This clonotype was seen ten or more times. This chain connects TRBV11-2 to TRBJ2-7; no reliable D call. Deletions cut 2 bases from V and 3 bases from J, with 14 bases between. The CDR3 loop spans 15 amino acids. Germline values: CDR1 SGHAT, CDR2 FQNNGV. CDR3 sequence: CASSLSLGQFYEQYF. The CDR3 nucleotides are TGTGCCAGCAGCTTAAGCTTAGGTCAATTCTACGAGCAGTACTTC.

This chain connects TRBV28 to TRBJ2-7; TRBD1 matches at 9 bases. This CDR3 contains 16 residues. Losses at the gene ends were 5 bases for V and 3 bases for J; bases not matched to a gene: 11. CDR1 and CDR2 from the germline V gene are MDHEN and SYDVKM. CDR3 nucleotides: TGTGCCAGCAGTCTCGCCCTTAGACAGGGGGGCTACGAGCAGTACTTC. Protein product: CASSLALRQGGYEQYF. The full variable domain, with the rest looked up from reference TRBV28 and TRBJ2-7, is DVKVTQSSRYLVKRTGEKVFLECVQDMDHENMFWYRQDPGLGLRLIYFSYDVKMKEKGDIPEGYSVSREKKERFSLILESASTNQTSMYLCASSLALRQGGYEQYFGPGTRLTVT.

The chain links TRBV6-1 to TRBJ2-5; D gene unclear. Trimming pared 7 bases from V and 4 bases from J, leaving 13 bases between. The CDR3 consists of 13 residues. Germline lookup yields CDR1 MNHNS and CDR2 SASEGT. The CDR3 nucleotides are TGTGCCAGCACCTCCGGAGAAGCAGAGACCCAGTACTTC. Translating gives CASTSGEAETQYF.